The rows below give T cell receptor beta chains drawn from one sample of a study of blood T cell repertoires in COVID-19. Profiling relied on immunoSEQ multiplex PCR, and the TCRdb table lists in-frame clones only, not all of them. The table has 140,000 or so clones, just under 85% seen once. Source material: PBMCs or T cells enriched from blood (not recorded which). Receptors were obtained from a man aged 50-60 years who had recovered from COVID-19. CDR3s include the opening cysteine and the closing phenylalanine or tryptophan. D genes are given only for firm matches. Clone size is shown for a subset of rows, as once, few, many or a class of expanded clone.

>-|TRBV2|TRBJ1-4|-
CASSSLATNEKLFF
TGTGCCAGCAGTTCCCTTGCAACTAATGAAAAACTGTTTTTT
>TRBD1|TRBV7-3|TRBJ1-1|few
CASSRQGGTEAFF
TGTGCCAGCAGCCGACAGGGGGGCACTGAAGCTTTCTTT
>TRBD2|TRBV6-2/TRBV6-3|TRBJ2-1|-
CASSSQPGLAGVYNEQFF
TGTGCCAGCAGTTCCCAGCCGGGCCTAGCGGGGGTATACAATGAGCAGTTCTTC
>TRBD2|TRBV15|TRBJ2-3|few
CATSRADGGAPSTDTQYF
TGTGCCACCAGCAGAGCCGACGGGGGGGCCCCTAGCACAGATACGCAGTATTTT
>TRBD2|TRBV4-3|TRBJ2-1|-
CASSQGLAGGYNEQFF
TGCGCCAGCAGCCAAGGACTAGCGGGGGGGTACAATGAGCAGTTCTTC
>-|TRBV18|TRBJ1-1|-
CASSTSRTGRNTEAFF
TGTGCCAGCTCGACGAGCAGAACAGGACGGAACACTGAAGCTTTCTTT
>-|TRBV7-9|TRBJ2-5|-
CASSFYSYETQYF
TGTGCCAGCAGCTTCTACAGTTACGAGACCCAGTACTTC
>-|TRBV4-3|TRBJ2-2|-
CASSQDQTITGELFF
TGCGCCAGCAGCCAAGATCAGACTATCACCGGGGAGCTGTTTTTT
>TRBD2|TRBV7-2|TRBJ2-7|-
CASSFASGGPISYEQYF
TGTGCCAGCAGCTTCGCTAGCGGGGGCCCCATCTCCTACGAGCAGTACTTC
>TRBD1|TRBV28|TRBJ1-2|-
CASSSTGIISGYTF
TGTGCCAGCAGTTCGACAGGGATCATCTCTGGCTACACCTTC
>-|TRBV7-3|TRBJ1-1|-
CASSTQGGDTEAFF
TGTGCCAGCAGCACCCAGGGAGGGGACACTGAAGCTTTCTTT
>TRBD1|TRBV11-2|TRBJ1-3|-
CASSWNGQGAPGTIYF
TGTGCCAGCAGCTGGAATGGACAGGGGGCGCCGGGCACCATATATTTT
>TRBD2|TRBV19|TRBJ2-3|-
CASSIGLAGDTDTQYF
TGTGCCAGTAGTATCGGATTAGCGGGGGACACAGATACGCAGTATTTT
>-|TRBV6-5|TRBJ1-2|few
CASSYSGRANYGYTF
TGTGCCAGCAGTTACTCTGGCAGGGCTAACTATGGCTACACCTTC
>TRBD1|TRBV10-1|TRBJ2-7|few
CASSVGDRDYEQYF
TGCGCCAGCAGTGTTGGGGACAGGGACTACGAGCAGTACTTC
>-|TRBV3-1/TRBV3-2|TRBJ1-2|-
CASSQDARGGYGYTF
TGTGCCAGCAGCCAAGATGCCAGGGGAGGGTATGGCTACACCTTC
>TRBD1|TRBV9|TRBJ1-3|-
CASSVTTGTGGNTIYF
TGTGCCAGCAGCGTAACTACCGGGACAGGAGGAAACACCATATATTTT
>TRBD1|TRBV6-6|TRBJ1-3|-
CASSQTGAENTIYF
TGTGCCAGCAGTCAGACAGGGGCTGAAAACACCATATATTTT
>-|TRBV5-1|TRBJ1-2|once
CASSWRGVRDGYTF
TGCGCCAGCAGCTGGAGGGGTGTTAGGGATGGCTACACCTTC
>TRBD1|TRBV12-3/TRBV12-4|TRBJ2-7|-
CASGGQGYEQYF
TGTGCCAGCGGCGGACAGGGGTACGAGCAGTACTTC
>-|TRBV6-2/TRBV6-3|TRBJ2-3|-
CASSLPGHLRELTDTQYF
TGTGCCAGCAGTCTTCCGGGACATCTACGGGAACTCACAGATACGCAGTATTTT
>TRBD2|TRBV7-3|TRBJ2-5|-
CASSLRGRTSGGQETQYF
TGTGCCAGCAGCTTACGGGGGAGGACTAGCGGGGGTCAAGAGACCCAGTACTTC
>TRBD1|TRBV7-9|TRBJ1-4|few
CASSSKGAEKLFF
TGTGCCAGCAGCTCCAAGGGGGCGGAAAAACTGTTTTTT
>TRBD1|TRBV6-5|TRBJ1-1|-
CASSNKGATEAFF
TGTGCCAGCAGCAACAAGGGGGCCACTGAAGCTTTCTTT
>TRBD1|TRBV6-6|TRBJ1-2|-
CASSLSRRDSDFYGYTF
TGTGCCAGCAGTCTTAGCAGAAGGGACAGCGACTTCTATGGCTACACCTTC
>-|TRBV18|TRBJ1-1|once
CASSPLPGKTEAFF
TGTGCCAGCTCACCACTTCCAGGGAAGACTGAAGCTTTCTTT
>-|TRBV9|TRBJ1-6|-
CASSVELGGNSPLHF
TGTGCCAGCAGCGTAGAGCTAGGTGGGAATTCACCCCTCCACTTT
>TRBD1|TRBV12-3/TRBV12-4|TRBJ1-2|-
CASSWDSFYGYTF
TGTGCCAGCAGTTGGGACAGTTTCTATGGCTACACCTTC
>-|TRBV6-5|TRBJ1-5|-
CASSLIQGNQPQHF
TGTGCCAGCAGTTTAATTCAGGGCAATCAGCCCCAGCATTTT
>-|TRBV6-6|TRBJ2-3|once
CASRGGGTDTQYF
TGTGCCAGCAGGGGCGGGGGCACAGATACGCAGTATTTT
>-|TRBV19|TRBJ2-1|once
CASSILDSYNEQFF
TGTGCCAGTAGTATACTAGACTCCTACAATGAGCAGTTCTTC
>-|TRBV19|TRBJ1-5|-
CASSMGGNQPQHF
TGTGCCAGTAGTATGGGGGGGAATCAGCCCCAGCATTTT
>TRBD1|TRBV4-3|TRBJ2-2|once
CASSQDAQGANTGELFF
TGCGCCAGCAGCCAAGATGCTCAGGGGGCGAACACCGGGGAGCTGTTTTTT
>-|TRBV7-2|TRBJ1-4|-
CASSLVGGTSNEKLFF
TGTGCCAGCAGCTTAGTAGGCGGAACCTCTAATGAAAAACTGTTTTTT
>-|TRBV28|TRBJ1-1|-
CASSLPRRGADTEAFF
TGTGCCAGCAGTTTACCCCGACGGGGGGCCGACACTGAAGCTTTCTTT
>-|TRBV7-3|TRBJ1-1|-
CASSLNPPGQPNEAFF
TGTGCCAGCAGCTTAAACCCCCCTGGACAGCCTAATGAAGCTTTCTTT
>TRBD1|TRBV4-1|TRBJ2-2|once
CASSQVPTGDPTGELFF
TGCGCCAGCAGCCAAGTCCCTACAGGGGACCCCACCGGGGAGCTGTTTTTT
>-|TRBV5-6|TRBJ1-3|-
CASSLVGVSDTIYF
TGTGCCAGCAGCTTGGTCGGGGTTTCGGACACCATATATTTT
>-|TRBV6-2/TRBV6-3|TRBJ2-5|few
CASSFGEIETQYF
TGTGCCAGCAGTTTCGGGGAGATAGAGACCCAGTACTTC
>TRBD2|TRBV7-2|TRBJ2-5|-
CASGRSGGETQYF
TGTGCCAGCGGCAGAAGCGGGGGGGAGACCCAGTACTTC
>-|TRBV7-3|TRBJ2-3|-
CASSRGQTPTDTQYF
TGTGCCAGCAGTAGAGGGCAGACCCCCACAGATACGCAGTATTTT
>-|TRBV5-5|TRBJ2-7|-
CASSLAGGPYEQYF
TGTGCCAGCAGCTTGGCCGGGGGACCCTACGAGCAGTACTTC
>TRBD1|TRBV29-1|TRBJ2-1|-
CSVDRGRKWNEQFF
TGCAGCGTTGACAGGGGGCGTAAGTGGAATGAGCAGTTCTTC
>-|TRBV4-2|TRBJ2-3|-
CASSQEALPRTDTQYF
TGTGCCAGCAGCCAAGAAGCGCTGCCCCGCACAGATACGCAGTATTTT
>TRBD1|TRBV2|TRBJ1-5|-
CASSTDRGSNQPQHF
TGTGCCAGCAGTACTGACAGGGGAAGCAATCAGCCCCAGCATTTT
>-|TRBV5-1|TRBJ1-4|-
CASSSQGWGEKLFF
TGCGCCAGCAGCTCACAGGGATGGGGTGAAAAACTGTTTTTT
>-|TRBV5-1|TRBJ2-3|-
CASSYGSSTDTQYF
TGCGCCAGCAGCTACGGGTCTAGCACAGATACGCAGTATTTT
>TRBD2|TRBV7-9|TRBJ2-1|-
CASSAGLASSYNEQFF
TGTGCCAGCAGCGCGGGACTAGCGAGCTCCTACAATGAGCAGTTCTTC
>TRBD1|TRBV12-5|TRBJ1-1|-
CASAPDRGSTEAFF
TGTGCTAGTGCCCCGGACAGGGGGTCCACTGAAGCTTTCTTT
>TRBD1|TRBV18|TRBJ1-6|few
CASLNDRDRYNSPLHF
TGTGCCAGCCTGAACGACCGGGACAGGTATAATTCACCCCTCCACTTT
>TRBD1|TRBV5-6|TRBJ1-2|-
CASNKTGEGYTF
TGTGCCAGCAATAAAACAGGGGAAGGCTACACCTTC
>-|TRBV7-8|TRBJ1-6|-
CASSLSGTSNNSPLHF
TGTGCCAGCAGCTTATCCGGGACAAGTAATAATTCACCCCTCCACTTT
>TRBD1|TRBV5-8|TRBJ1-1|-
CASSLGYRGRTEAFF
TGTGCCAGCAGCTTGGGTTACAGGGGGAGGACTGAAGCTTTCTTT
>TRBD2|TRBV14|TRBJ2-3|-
CASSQLAGGPNTQYF
TGTGCCAGCAGCCAACTAGCGGGGGGGCCAAATACGCAGTATTTT